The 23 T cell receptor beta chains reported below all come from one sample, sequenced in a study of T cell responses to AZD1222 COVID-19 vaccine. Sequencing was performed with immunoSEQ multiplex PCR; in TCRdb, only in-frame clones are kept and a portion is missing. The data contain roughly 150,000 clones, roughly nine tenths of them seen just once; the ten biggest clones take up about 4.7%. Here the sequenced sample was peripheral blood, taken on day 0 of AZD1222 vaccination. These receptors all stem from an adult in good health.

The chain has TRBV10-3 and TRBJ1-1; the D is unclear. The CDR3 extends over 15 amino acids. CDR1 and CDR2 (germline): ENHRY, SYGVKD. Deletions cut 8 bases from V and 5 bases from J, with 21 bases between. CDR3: CAIRVISAGYTEAFF. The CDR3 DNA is TGTGCCATCCGAGTGATTTCAGCGGGATATACTGAAGCTTTCTTT.

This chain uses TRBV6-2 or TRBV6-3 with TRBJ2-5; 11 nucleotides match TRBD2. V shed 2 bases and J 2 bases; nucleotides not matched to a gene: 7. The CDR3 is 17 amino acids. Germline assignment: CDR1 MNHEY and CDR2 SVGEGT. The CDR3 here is CASSYPTSGTVQETQYF. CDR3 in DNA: TGTGCCAGCAGTTACCCGACTAGCGGGACTGTACAAGAGACCCAGTACTTC.

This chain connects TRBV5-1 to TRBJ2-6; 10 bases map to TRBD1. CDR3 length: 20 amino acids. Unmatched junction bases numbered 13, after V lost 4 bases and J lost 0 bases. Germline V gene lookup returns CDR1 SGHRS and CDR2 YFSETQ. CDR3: CASSRRQGAITGSGANVLTF. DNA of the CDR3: TGCGCCAGCAGCAGAAGACAGGGGGCGATAACCGGCTCTGGGGCCAACGTCCTGACTTTC.

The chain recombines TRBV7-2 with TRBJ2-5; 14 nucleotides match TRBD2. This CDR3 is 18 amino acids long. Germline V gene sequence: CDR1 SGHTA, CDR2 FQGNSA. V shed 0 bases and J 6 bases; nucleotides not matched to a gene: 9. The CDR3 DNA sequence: TGTGCCAGCAGCTTAGCTGGGACTAGCGGGAGTTATCGGCAGACCCAGTACTTC. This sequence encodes CASSLAGTSGSYRQTQYF.

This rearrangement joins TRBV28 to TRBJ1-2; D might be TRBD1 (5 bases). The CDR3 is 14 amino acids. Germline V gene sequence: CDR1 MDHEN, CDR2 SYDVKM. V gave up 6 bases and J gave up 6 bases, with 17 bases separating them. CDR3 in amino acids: CASSPARGENGYTF. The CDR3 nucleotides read TGTGCCAGCAGCCCTGCCCGAGGGGAGAATGGCTACACCTTC.

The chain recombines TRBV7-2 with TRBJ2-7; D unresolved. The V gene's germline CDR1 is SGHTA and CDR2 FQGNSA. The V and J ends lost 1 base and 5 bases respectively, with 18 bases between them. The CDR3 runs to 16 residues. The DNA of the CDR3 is TGTGCCAGCAGCTTAGTGGGCGGAAACGTTTGGAACGAGCAGTACTTC. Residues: CASSLVGGNVWNEQYF.

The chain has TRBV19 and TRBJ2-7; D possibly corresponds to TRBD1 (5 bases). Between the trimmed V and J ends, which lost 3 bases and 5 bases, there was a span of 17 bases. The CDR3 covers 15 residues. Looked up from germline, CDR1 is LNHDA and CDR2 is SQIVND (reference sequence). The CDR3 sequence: CASSISAQGRDEQYF. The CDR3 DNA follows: TGTGCCAGTAGTATTTCGGCTCAGGGCCGCGACGAGCAGTACTTC.

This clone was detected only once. The CDR3 protein is CASSFRVEGSPLHF. The CDR3 coding sequence is TGTGCCAGCAGCTTCAGGGTTGAGGGCTCACCCCTCCACTTT. The V and J genes are TRBV7-2 and TRBJ1-6; D might be TRBD1 (5 bases). From germline, CDR1 is SGHTA and CDR2 FQGNSA. V was pared by 3 bases and J by 10 bases, with 13 bases between. This CDR3 has 14 residues.

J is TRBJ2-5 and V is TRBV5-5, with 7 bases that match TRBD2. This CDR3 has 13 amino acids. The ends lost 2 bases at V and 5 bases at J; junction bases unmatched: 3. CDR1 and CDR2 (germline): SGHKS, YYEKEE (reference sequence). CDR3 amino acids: CASSFVAGETQYF. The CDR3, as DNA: TGTGCCAGCAGCTTTGTAGCGGGCGAGACCCAGTACTTC.

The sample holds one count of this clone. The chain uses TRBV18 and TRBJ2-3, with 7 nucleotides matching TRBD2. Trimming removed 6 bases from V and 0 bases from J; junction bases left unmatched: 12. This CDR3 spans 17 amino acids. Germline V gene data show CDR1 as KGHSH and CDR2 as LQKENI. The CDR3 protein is CASSEVPSGISTDTQYF. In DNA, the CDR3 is TGTGCCAGCTCGGAGGTACCTAGCGGAATTAGCACAGATACGCAGTATTTT.

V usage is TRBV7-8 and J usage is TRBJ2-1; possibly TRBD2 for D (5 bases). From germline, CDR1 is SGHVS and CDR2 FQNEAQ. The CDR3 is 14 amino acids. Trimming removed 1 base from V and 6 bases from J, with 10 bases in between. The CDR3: CASSLGGPSNEQFF. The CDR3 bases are TGTGCCAGCAGCTTAGGCGGGCCCTCCAATGAGCAGTTCTTC. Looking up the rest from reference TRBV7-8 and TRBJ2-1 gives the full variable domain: GAGVSQSPRYKVAKRGQDVALRCDPISGHVSLFWYQQALGQGPEFLTYFQNEAQLDKSGLPSDRFFAERPEGSVSTLKIQRTQQEDSAVYLCASSLGGPSNEQFFGPGTRLTVL.

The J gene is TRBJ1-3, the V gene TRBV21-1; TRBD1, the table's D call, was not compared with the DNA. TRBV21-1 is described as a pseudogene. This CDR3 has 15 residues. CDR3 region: CASSSWTGGGNTIYF. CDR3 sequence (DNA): TGTGCCAGCAGCAGTTGGACAGGGGGTGGAAACACCATATATTTT.

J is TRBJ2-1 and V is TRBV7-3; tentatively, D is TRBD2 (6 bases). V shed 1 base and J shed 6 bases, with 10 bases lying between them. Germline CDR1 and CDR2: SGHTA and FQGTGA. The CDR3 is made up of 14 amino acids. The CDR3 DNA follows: TGTGCCAGCAGCTTAAAGGGACTCCGCAATGAGCAGTTCTTC. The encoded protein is CASSLKGLRNEQFF. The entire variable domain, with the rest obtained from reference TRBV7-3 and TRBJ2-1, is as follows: GAGVSQTPSNKVTEKGKYVELRCDPISGHTALYWYRQSLGQGPEFLIYFQGTGAADDSGLPNDRFFAVRPEGSVSTLKIQRTERGDSAVYLCASSLKGLRNEQFFGPGTRLTVL.

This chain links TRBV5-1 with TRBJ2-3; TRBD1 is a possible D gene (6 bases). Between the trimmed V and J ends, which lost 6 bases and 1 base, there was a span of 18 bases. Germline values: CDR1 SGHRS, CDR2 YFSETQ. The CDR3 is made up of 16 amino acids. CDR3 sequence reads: CASTRTVQLGTDTQYF. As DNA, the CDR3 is TGCGCCAGCACGCGGACAGTCCAGTTAGGCACAGATACGCAGTATTTT.

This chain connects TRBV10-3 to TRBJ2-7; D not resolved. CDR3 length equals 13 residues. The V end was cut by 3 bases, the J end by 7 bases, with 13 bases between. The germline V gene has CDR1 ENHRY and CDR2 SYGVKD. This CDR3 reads CAISERDLREQYF. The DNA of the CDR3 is TGTGCCATCAGTGAAAGGGATTTGAGAGAGCAGTACTTC.

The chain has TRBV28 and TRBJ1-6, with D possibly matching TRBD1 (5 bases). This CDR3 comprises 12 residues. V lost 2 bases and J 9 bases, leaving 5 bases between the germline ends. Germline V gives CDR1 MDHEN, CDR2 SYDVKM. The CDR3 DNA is TGTGCCAGCAGTTTACAGGGTTCACCCCTCCACTTT. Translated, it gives CASSLQGSPLHF.

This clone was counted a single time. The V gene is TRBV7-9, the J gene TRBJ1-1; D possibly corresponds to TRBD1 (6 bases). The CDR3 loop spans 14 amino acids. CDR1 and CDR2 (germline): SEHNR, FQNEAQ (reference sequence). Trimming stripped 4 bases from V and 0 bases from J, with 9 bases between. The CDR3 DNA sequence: TGTGCCAGCAGCTGGGGGGCAGTGAACACTGAAGCTTTCTTT. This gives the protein CASSWGAVNTEAFF.

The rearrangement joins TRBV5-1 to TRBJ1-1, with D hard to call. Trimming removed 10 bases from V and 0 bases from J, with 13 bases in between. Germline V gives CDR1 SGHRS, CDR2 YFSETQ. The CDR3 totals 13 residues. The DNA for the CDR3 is TGCGCCGGATTGGGGTTAATGAACACTGAAGCTTTCTTT. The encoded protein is CAGLGLMNTEAFF.

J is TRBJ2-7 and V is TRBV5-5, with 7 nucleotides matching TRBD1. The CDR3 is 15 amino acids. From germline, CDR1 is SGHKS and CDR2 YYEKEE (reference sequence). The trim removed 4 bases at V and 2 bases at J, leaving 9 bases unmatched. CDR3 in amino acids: CASSPTPGTAYEQYF. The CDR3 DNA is TGTGCCAGCAGCCCAACGCCCGGGACAGCCTACGAGCAGTACTTC.

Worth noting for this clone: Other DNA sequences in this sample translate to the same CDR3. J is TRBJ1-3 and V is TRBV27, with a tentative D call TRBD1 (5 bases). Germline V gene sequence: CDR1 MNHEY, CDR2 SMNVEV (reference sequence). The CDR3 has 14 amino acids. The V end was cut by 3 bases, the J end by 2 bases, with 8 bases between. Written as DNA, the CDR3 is TGTGCCAGCAGTTTGGGCAGGGCTGGAAACACCATATATTTT. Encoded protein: CASSLGRAGNTIYF.

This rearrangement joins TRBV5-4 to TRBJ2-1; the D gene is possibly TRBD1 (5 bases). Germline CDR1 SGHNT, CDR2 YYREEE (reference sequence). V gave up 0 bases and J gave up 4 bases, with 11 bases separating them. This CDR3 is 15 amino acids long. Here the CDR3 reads CASSLERTRYNEQFF. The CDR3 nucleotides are TGTGCCAGCAGCTTGGAAAGGACAAGATACAATGAGCAGTTCTTC.

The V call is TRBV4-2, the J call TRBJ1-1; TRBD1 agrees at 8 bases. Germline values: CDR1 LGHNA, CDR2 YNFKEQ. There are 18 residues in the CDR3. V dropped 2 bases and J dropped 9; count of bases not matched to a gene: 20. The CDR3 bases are TGTGCCAGCAGCCAAAATGGGCTTATTTCCTCCCCAGGGGGCAAAGCTTTCTTT. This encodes CASSQNGLISSPGGKAFF.

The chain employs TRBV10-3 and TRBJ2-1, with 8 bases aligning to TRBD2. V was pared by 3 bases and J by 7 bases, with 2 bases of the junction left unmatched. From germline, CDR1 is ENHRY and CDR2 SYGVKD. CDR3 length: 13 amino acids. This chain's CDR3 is CAISDQRENEQFF. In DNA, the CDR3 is TGTGCCATCAGTGATCAGCGGGAGAATGAGCAGTTCTTC.